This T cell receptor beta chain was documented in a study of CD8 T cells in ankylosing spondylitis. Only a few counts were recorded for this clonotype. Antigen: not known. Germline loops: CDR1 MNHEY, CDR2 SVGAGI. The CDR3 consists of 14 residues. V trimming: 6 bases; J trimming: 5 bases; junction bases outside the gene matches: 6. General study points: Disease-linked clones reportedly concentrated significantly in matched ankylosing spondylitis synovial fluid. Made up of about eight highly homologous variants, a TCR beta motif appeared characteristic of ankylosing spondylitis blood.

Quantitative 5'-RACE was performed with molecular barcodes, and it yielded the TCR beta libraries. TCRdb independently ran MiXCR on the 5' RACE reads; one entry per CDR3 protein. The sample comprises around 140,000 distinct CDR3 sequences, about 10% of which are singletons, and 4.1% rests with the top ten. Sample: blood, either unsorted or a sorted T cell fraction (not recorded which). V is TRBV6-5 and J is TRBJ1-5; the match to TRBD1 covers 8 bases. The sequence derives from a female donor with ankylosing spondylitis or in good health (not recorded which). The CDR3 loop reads CASSSETGDQPQHF. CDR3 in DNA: TGTGCCAGCAGCTCTGAGACAGGGGATCAGCCCCAGCATTTT.